This TCR beta chain is drawn from a study of blood T cell repertoires in COVID-19. Study details: Samples taken during acute and convalescent COVID-19 were collected in the United States, Italy and Spain. T cells, B-cell-depleted T cells, or PBMCs supplied cDNA or gDNA.

In the original processing: Amplification with reference gene primers provided the estimates of nucleated cell counts. Generated by immunoSEQ multiplex PCR, the TCRdb table keeps only in-frame clones and is missing some. The V and J calls and the clone size are those of that table, but D and trimming were determined from the DNA. The data show over 120,000 clones, 75% to 90% seen once. The CDR3 consists of 16 residues. J lost 9 bases, V lost 0 bases, and 10 bases had no gene match. Germline V CDR1 and CDR2: KGHSH, LQKENI. The sequence was obtained from a man aged 60 to 69 with active or convalescent COVID-19. This chain connects TRBV18 to TRBJ2-1; 8 positions match TRBD2. The sample comprised peripheral blood. CDR3 nucleotide sequence: TGTGCCAGCTCACCACCGAGCGGGAGAATGGTGGGTGAGCAGTTCTTC. As protein: CASSPPSGRMVGEQFF.